This T cell receptor (beta chain) was documented in a study of T cell responses to AZD1222 COVID-19 vaccine. Study-wide points: Donors, mostly white British, included more females; clonal diversity was possibly underestimated. Spike-wide vaccine-associated CD4 TCRs dominated at 160-218 and 743-854.

Only in-frame clones appear in the TCRdb table, and some are missing; sequencing was by immunoSEQ multiplex PCR. The sample has tens of thousands of clones; around nine tenths are singletons. As regards this clone: What it recognizes is unknown.

The sequences come from peripheral blood, collected on day 0 of AZD1222 vaccination. The TCR was taken from an adult in good health.

For the CDR3, the DNA is TGTGCCAGCTCGTCCACAGGGGATGGTGGCTACACCTTC. The encoded protein is CASSSTGDGGYTF. This sequence joins TRBV18 and TRBJ1-2; 7 nucleotides agree with TRBD1. CDR3 length: 13 amino acids. CDR1 KGHSH and CDR2 LQKENI come from the germline V gene. Losses at the gene ends were 6 bases for V and 7 bases for J; bases not matched to a gene: 8.